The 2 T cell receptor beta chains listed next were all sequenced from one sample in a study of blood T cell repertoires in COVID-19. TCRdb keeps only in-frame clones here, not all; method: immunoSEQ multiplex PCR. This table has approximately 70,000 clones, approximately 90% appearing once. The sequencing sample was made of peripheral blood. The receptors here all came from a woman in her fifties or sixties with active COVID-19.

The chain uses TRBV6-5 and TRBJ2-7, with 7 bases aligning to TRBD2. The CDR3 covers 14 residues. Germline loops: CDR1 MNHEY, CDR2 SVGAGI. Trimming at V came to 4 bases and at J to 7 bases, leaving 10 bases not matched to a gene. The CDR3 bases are TGTGCCAGCAGTTTGGGGGGGAGGGCCCGGGAGCAGTACTTC. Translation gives CASSLGGRAREQYF.

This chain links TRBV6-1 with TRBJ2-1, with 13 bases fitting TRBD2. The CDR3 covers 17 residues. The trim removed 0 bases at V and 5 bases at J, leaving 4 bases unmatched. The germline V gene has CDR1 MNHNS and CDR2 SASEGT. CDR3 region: CASSEARGLAGDNEQFF. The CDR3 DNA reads TGTGCCAGCAGTGAAGCGAGAGGACTAGCGGGAGACAATGAGCAGTTCTTC.